This T cell receptor beta chain is drawn from a study of Ad26.COV2.S vaccination and SARS-CoV-2 variants (dated by TCRdb to the early 2020s). Background on the whole study: Donors in the vaccine arm were drawn from COV1001, a multicentre, randomized, double-blind, placebo-controlled phase I-IIa trial testing Ad26.COV2.S in healthy adults. TCRbeta repertoire sequencing was used to assess the specificity and breadth of SARS-CoV-2-reactive T cell receptors after Ad26.COV2.S vaccination. Investigators remained blinded to trial group allocation during experiments and outcome assessment. Ad26.COV2.S was administered intramuscularly at a dose of 5x10^10 or 1x10^11 viral particles, either as one shot or as two shots given 56 days apart. Trial participants were randomized into five groups of five: low-dose or high-dose Ad26.COV2.S given once or twice, or placebo on both occasions. The TCR-sequenced set comprised about 30 samples: some 20 Ad26.COV2.S vaccine recipients, 5 placebo recipients and 8 SARS-CoV-2 convalescent individuals. What the work shows at the level of the full study, not this receptor alone: The authors noted that total T cell responses may have been underestimated by the TCR breadth and depth analyses. The study lacked the statistical power to compare responses across vaccine doses or regimens. Vaccine and placebo recipients had similar non-spike TCR breadth, a finding consistent with the vaccine containing only spike. Compared with placebo recipients, Ad26.COV2.S recipients showed higher spike-specific TCR breadth (P = 0.0014). Substantial breadth of spike-specific CD8+ and CD4+ T cell responses was reported after vaccination.

Comment on this clone: Its antigen is currently not known. No quality values exist for individual bases; no much larger clone is one base distant.

What the treatment or condition label conveys for this sample: some 19 received Ad26.COV2.S at low or high dose, single or two shots; about five received placebo; per-sample allocation not given. Repertoires of vaccine and placebo recipients were sequenced from samples collected on day 63 after the first injection. Cohort 1b enrolled about two dozen adults aged 18-55 years at a single site in Boston, USA, between 29 July and 7 August 2020. Ad26.COV2.S was a replication-incompetent adenovirus type 26 vector expressing a prefusion-stabilized SARS-CoV-2 spike protein from the original Wuhan strain. CDR1 and CDR2 are drawn from the germline V gene (reference sequence): LGHDT, YNNKEL. V lost 4 bases and J lost 4 bases; the stretch between them is 9 bases long. Including cysteine and phenylalanine, the CDR3 has 13 amino acids. This entry keeps only the CDR3 DNA: 39 bases, framed from base 1. The immunoSEQ Assay was used to sequence TCRbeta CDR3 regions. After extraction, genomic DNA underwent amplification by bias-controlled multiplex PCR, followed by high-throughput sequencing. In the authors' own workflow: Collapsing and filtering of sequences were performed to quantify the absolute abundance of each unique TCRbeta CDR3 region. Usable DNA was measured by amplifying reference genes present in all nucleated cells, and TCRbeta template counts were normalized to that usable DNA to estimate T cell fraction. Repertoire TCRs were annotated as SARS-CoV-2-specific when V gene, CDR3 amino acid sequence and J gene were exactly matched to a known reactive TCR set. The reference SARS-CoV-2 TCR set came from MIRA and was filtered for enrichment in COVID-19-positive ImmuneCODE repertoires, removing public or cross-reactive TCRs. Using the MIRA antigens, annotated TCRs were further analysed by specific ORF or by position within an ORF. Breadth was defined as annotated unique rearrangements over total unique productive rearrangements; depth was the summed frequency of those rearrangements. Two-sided Wilcoxon rank-sum tests were applied when comparing TCR breadth between groups. In its TCRdb copy, this immuneACCESS table keeps in-frame sequences only and misses some clones. Where compared with another copy, unresolved V genes explain less than half of these, and the others have no known cause. V, J and clone size are those of that table, while D and trimming were read from the DNA. A total of hundreds of thousands of clones appear in this sample, more than 70% of them only once. Nearly 1.5% of the sample belongs to the ten largest clones.

This sample comprised peripheral blood, obtained in a trial of Ad26.COV2.S vaccine versus placebo. The sequence derives from a person between 18 and 65 years old who received the Ad26.COV2.S COVID-19 vaccine or a placebo. Rearrangement joined TRBV3-1 (or the pseudogene TRBV3-2) to TRBJ2-3; a confident D gene designation cannot be given. The sequenced DNA: TGTGCCAGCAGCCCGGACGCTCCAGATACGCAGTATTTT. This sequence encodes CASSPDAPDTQYF.